This is a list of T cell receptor beta chains from one sample in a study of T cell responses to AZD1222 COVID-19 vaccine. Sequencing used immunoSEQ multiplex PCR; TCRdb keeps in-frame clones, though not all of them. The sample lists some 130,000 clones, 80% to 95% occurring once. This material consisted of peripheral blood, taken 28 days after the second AZD1222 dose. The receptors come from an adult who received the AZD1222 COVID-19 vaccine. The CDR3 runs from the conserved cysteine through the conserved F or W. D genes are given only for firm matches. The size field is filled for only some rows; it gives once, few, many or a size class.

abundance: -
v_gene: TRBV29-1
d_gene: -
j_gene: TRBJ1-5
CDR3aa: CSVAGRNSNQPQHF
CDR3nt: TGCAGCGTTGCCGGACGGAATAGCAATCAGCCCCAGCATTTT

abundance: -
v_gene: TRBV7-2
d_gene: TRBD1
j_gene: TRBJ1-5
CDR3aa: CASSLERGPQPQHF
CDR3nt: TGTGCCAGCAGCTTAGAGAGGGGGCCTCAGCCCCAGCATTTT

abundance: -
v_gene: TRBV20-1
d_gene: TRBD2
j_gene: TRBJ2-7
CDR3aa: CSASEGTSGSYEQYF
CDR3nt: TGCAGTGCTAGTGAAGGGACTAGCGGCTCCTACGAGCAGTACTTC

abundance: -
v_gene: TRBV30
d_gene: -
j_gene: TRBJ1-5
CDR3aa: CAWSPVGARSNQPQHF
CDR3nt: TGTGCCTGGAGTCCCGTCGGGGCACGGAGCAATCAGCCCCAGCATTTT

abundance: -
v_gene: TRBV7-2
d_gene: TRBD2
j_gene: TRBJ2-6
CDR3aa: CASSFGRGGGSGANVLTF
CDR3nt: TGTGCCAGCAGCTTCGGCCGTGGGGGGGGCTCTGGGGCCAACGTCCTGACTTTC

abundance: -
v_gene: TRBV7-3
d_gene: TRBD2
j_gene: TRBJ2-5
CDR3aa: CASSSTGTSGRETQYF
CDR3nt: TGTGCCAGCAGCTCAACCGGGACTAGCGGGAGAGAGACCCAGTACTTC

abundance: -
v_gene: TRBV7-9
d_gene: -
j_gene: TRBJ2-7
CDR3aa: CASSLKGGEQYF
CDR3nt: TGTGCCAGCAGCCTAAAGGGGGGTGAGCAGTACTTC

abundance: -
v_gene: TRBV2
d_gene: -
j_gene: TRBJ1-5
CDR3aa: CASSESVYQPQHF
CDR3nt: TGTGCCAGCAGTGAGTCTGTTTATCAGCCCCAGCATTTT

abundance: -
v_gene: TRBV11-3
d_gene: -
j_gene: TRBJ1-3
CDR3aa: CASSSGNTIYF
CDR3nt: TGTGCCAGCAGCTCCGGAAACACCATATATTTT

abundance: -
v_gene: TRBV30
d_gene: TRBD1
j_gene: TRBJ1-2
CDR3aa: CAWKEGARYGYTF
CDR3nt: TGTGCCTGGAAAGAGGGGGCTAGGTATGGCTACACCTTC

abundance: -
v_gene: TRBV19
d_gene: TRBD1
j_gene: TRBJ2-7
CDR3aa: CASSGDRGYEQYF
CDR3nt: TGTGCCAGTAGCGGGGACAGGGGCTACGAGCAGTACTTC

abundance: -
v_gene: TRBV27
d_gene: TRBD1
j_gene: TRBJ1-2
CDR3aa: CASSLLTGGVYGYTF
CDR3nt: TGTGCCAGCAGTTTACTCACAGGGGGAGTCTATGGCTACACCTTC

abundance: -
v_gene: TRBV30
d_gene: TRBD1
j_gene: TRBJ1-3
CDR3aa: CAWTRGPGNTIYF
CDR3nt: TGTGCCTGGACTAGGGGGCCCGGAAACACCATATATTTT

abundance: -
v_gene: TRBV6-6
d_gene: -
j_gene: TRBJ2-7
CDR3aa: CASSHGGRSHEQYF
CDR3nt: TGTGCCAGCAGTCATGGCGGAAGATCCCACGAGCAGTACTTC

abundance: once
v_gene: TRBV12-3/TRBV12-4
d_gene: -
j_gene: TRBJ2-3
CDR3aa: CASSFGSTGTQYF
CDR3nt: TGTGCCAGCAGTTTCGGGTCCACTGGGACGCAGTATTTT

abundance: -
v_gene: TRBV2
d_gene: -
j_gene: TRBJ2-3
CDR3aa: CASVGSTDTQYF
CDR3nt: TGTGCCAGCGTAGGGAGCACAGATACGCAGTATTTT

abundance: -
v_gene: TRBV14
d_gene: -
j_gene: TRBJ2-5
CDR3aa: CASSQQLGETQYF
CDR3nt: TGTGCCAGCAGCCAACAACTCGGGGAGACCCAGTACTTC